The 8 T cell receptor beta chains below were found in one sample sequenced in a study. The sorted Tregs were CD4+CD25+CD127-/low cells. TCRdb reprocessed the 5' RACE reads via MiXCR and lists one record per CDR3 protein. The data show approximately 60,000 distinct CDR3 sequences, roughly 28% seen once. Source material: tumor-infiltrating Tregs sorted from the breast tumor. The source of these receptors is a female donor with breast cancer.

The J gene is TRBJ2-1, the V gene TRBV28; 7 bases map to TRBD1. After removal of 2 bases from V and 7 bases from J, the junction contained 5 bases not matched to a gene. CDR3 size: 14 residues. Germline CDR1 reads MDHEN; CDR2 reads SYDVKM. For the CDR3, the DNA is TGTGCCAGCAGTTTAACAGGGGCGCGGAATGAGCAGTTCTTC. Translating it yields CASSLTGARNEQFF. The entire variable domain, with the rest obtained from reference TRBV28 and TRBJ2-1, is as follows: DVKVTQSSRYLVKRTGEKVFLECVQDMDHENMFWYRQDPGLGLRLIYFSYDVKMKEKGDIPEGYSVSREKKERFSLILESASTNQTSMYLCASSLTGARNEQFFGPGTRLTVL.

The chain uses TRBV4-1 and TRBJ2-7; 9 bases agree with TRBD1. Germline lookup yields CDR1 MGHRA and CDR2 YSYEKL. V shed 11 bases, J shed 7 bases, and the junction held 18 bases outside the gene matches. The CDR3 runs 15 residues. In DNA, the CDR3 is TGCGCCGGCACCTCTGCCGGGACAGGGTTGCGGGAGCAGTACTTC. Encoded protein: CAGTSAGTGLREQYF.

In the case of this clonotype: A much larger clone is a single base away; this may be a read error. The chain carries TRBV9 and TRBJ2-7, with D possibly matching TRBD2 (6 bases). From germline, CDR1 is SGDLS and CDR2 YYNGEE. This CDR3 spans 15 amino acids. Trimming took off 6 bases at V and 5 bases at J, with 21 bases between the two ends. The DNA for the CDR3 is TGTGCCAGCACGGCCGACCGGGGGTCGGAGGACGAGCAGTACTTC. Protein product: CASTADRGSEDEQYF.

Ten or more counts support this clonotype. The chain combines TRBV6-5 with TRBJ1-5; D is perhaps TRBD1 (5 bases). This CDR3 has 15 amino acids. CDR1 is MNHEY and CDR2 is SVGAGI in the germline V gene. Trimming removed 6 bases from V and 5 bases from J, with 17 bases in between. DNA for the CDR3: TGTGCCAGCAGCCCGACCCGCGGGGCCCATCAGCCCCAGCATTTT. It translates to CASSPTRGAHQPQHF.

This clonotype was recorded many times. The chain links TRBV30 to TRBJ1-1, with 9 positions matching TRBD1. V shed 6 bases and J 4 bases; nucleotides not matched to a gene: 3. The CDR3 consists of 12 residues. Germline lookup yields CDR1 GTSNPN and CDR2 SVGIG (reference sequence). Here the CDR3 reads CACGQGSTEAFF. CDR3 sequence (DNA): TGTGCCTGTGGACAGGGGAGCACTGAAGCTTTCTTT.

The chain uses TRBV20-1 and TRBJ2-4; 7 nucleotides match TRBD1. Per germline, CDR1 DFQATT and CDR2 SNEGSKA (reference sequence). The junction had 8 bases not matched to a gene; V was cut back by 6 bases and J by 3 bases. CDR3 length: 14 residues. The CDR3 sequence is CSAAGQAGKNIQYF. CDR3 nucleotides: TGCAGTGCCGCCGGACAGGCTGGCAAAAACATTCAGTACTTC.

The chain carries TRBV4-1 and TRBJ1-3; D gene unclear. Germline-derived CDR1 and CDR2 are MGHRA and YSYEKL. The V end was cut by 8 bases, the J end by 0 bases, with 8 bases between. The CDR3 extends over 13 amino acids. This CDR3 is CASGRSSGNTIYF. As DNA, the CDR3 is TGCGCCAGCGGTCGGAGCTCTGGAAACACCATATATTTT.

This clonotype was detected only a few times. The genes are TRBV4-2 and TRBJ2-3, with TRBD1 as a possible D gene (6 bases). The CDR3 length is 15 residues. Deletions cut 4 bases from V and 5 bases from J, with 16 bases between. Germline values: CDR1 LGHNA, CDR2 YNFKEQ. The CDR3 sequence: CASSLTGFRGDTQYF. The CDR3 DNA reads TGTGCCAGCAGCCTCACAGGGTTCCGGGGAGATACGCAGTATTTT.